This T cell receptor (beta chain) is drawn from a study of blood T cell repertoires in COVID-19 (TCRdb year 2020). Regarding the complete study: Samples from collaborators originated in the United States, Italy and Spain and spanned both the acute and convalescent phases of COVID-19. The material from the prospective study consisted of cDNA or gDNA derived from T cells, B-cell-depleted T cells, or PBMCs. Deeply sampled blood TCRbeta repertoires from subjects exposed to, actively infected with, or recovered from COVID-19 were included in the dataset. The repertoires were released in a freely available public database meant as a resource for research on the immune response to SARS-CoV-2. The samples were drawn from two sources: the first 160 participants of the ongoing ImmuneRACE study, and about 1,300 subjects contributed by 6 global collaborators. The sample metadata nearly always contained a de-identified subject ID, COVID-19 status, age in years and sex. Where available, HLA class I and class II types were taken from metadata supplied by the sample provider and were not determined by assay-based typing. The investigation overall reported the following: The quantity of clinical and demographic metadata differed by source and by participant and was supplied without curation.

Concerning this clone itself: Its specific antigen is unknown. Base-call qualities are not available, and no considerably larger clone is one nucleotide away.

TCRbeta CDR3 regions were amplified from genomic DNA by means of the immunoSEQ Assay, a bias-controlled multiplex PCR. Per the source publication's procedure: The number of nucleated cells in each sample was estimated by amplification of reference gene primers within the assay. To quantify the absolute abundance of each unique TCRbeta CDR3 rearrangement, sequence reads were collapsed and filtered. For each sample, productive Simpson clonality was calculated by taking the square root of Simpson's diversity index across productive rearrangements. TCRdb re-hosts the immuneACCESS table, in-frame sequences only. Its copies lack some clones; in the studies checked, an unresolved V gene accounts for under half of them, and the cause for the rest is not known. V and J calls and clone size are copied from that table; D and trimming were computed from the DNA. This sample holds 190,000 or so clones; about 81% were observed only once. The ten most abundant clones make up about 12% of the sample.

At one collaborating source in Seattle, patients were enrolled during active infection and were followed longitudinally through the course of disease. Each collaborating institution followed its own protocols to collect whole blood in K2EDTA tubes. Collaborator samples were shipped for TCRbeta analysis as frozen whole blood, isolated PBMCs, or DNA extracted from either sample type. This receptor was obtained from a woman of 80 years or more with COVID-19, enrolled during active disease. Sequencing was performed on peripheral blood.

The sequenced DNA: TGTGCCAGCAGCTTAAGGTTTGGGGCAACGAACACCGGGGAGCTGTTTTTT. Its product reads: CASSLRFGATNTGELFF. Rearrangement joined TRBV7-8 to TRBJ2-2; a tentative D match to TRBD1 spans 5 bases. Including the terminal cysteine and phenylalanine, the CDR3 comprises 17 residues. CDR3 DNA only is kept here, 51 bases in frame from base 1. V lost 2 bases and J lost 0 bases; the stretch between them is 13 bases long. As encoded in the germline V gene, CDR1 is SGHVS while CDR2 is FQNEAQ.